The source of this T cell receptor (beta chain) is a study of OX40 agonist ivuxolimab in advanced cancers. General observations from the study: Within 6 weeks, CD4+ and CD8+ blood T cells expanded clonally at 0.1 to 3.0 mg/kg. The work left the antigen specificity of expanded peripheral T cells undetermined.

Using immunoSEQ multiplex PCR, the repertoire was profiled, and TCRdb retains in-frame clones only, with some absent. The data show approximately 60,000 clones, about 90% seen once. The CDR3 totals 14 residues. Germline V gives CDR1 SGHAT, CDR2 FQNNGV. V lost 1 base, J lost 6 bases, and 12 bases lay in between. Notes on this clone: What it binds is not known.

This sequence joins TRBV11-2 and TRBJ1-1; perhaps TRBD1 as D (5 bases). Sequenced material: CD4+ or CD8+ T cells sorted from blood, taken in a trial of the OX40 agonist ivuxolimab. The sequence was obtained from an adult with an advanced solid tumor such as melanoma, head and neck, liver or kidney cancer. CDR3 nucleotide sequence: TGTGCCAGCAGCTTAGGGGGCGTGCTCGCTGAAGCTTTCTTT. Its translation is CASSLGGVLAEAFF.